The present TCR beta chain was sequenced within a study of vaccination and CD4 T cells after COVID-19. Note on this clonotype: Its matching antigen is unknown.

Study-level results: Spike mono-reactivity applied to 304 of 307 vaccine-specific clones detected in convalescent patients.

CDR3 length equals 13 residues. J lost 4 bases, V lost 5 bases, and 3 bases had no gene match. Germline assignment: CDR1 LGHDT and CDR2 YNNKEL (reference sequence). At the Johns Hopkins FTIC core, DNA taken from cultured CD4+ T cells was sequenced by way of the Oncomine TCR Beta short-read assay. TCRdb used MiXCR to reprocess the PCR reads, holding one entry per CDR3 protein. The sample yields a few thousand distinct CDR3 sequences, less than 50% seen once. Noted treatment: roughly 11-day PBMC culture with coronavirus spike peptide pools or control peptides (ViraFEST assay). Before the COVID-19 pandemic (2011-2018), CD4+ T cells were obtained from the unexposed donor.

The sample comprised CD4+ T cells from blood, cultured in vitro. J is TRBJ2-5 and V is TRBV3-1, with 8 bases that match TRBD1. This receptor was taken from a human donor in good health. CDR3 nucleotides: TGTGCCAGCAGCGGCGGACAGGGAGAGACCCAGTACTTC. Amino acid sequence: CASSGGQGETQYF.